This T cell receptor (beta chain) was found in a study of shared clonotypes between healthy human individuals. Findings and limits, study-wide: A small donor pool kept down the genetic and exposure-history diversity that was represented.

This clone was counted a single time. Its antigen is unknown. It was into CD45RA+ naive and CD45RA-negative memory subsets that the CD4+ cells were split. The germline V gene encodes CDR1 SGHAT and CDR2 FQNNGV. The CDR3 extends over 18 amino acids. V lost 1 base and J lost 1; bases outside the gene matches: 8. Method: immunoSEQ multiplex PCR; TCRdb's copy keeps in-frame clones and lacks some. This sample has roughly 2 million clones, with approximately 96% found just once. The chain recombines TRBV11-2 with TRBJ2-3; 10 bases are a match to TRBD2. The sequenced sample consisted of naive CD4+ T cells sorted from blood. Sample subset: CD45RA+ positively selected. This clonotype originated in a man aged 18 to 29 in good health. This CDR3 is CASSLGLTSGARTDTQYF. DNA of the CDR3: TGTGCCAGCAGCTTAGGGTTAACTAGCGGGGCCCGCACAGATACGCAGTATTTT.